This record covers a single TCR beta chain. The CDR3 runs to 14 residues. Deletions cut 6 bases from V and 2 bases from J, with 10 bases between. Germline lookup yields CDR1 SNHLY and CDR2 FYNNEI. The record originates from a study of blood T cell repertoires in COVID-19. Overall study: Donors in the United States, Italy and Spain gave samples during acute or convalescent COVID-19. In each case, the material was cDNA or gDNA derived from T cells, B-cell-depleted T cells, or PBMCs.

In the original processing: It was from reference gene primer amplification that nucleated cell counts were estimated. The method was immunoSEQ multiplex PCR; TCRdb's version includes in-frame clones alone and lacks a portion of them. The DNA was the basis for D and trimming; V, J and clone size are from that table. The sample shows 200,000 to 300,000 clones, roughly 82% of them seen only once. The sample was peripheral blood. This receptor was identified in a man older than 75 with acute or convalescent COVID-19. The chain joins TRBV2 to TRBJ1-4; D possibly corresponds to TRBD1 (6 bases). CDR3 nucleotide sequence: TGTGCCAGCAGCCAGGGGCCCACTAATGAAAAACTGTTTTTT. Translation: CASSQGPTNEKLFF.